Included here is one T cell receptor (beta chain) sequence, with context. Antigen specificity is unknown. The data originate from a study of cytomegalovirus exposure and HLA in healthy donors. General study findings and limits: It was likely that a cluster of highly shared sequence variants was a sequencing artifact. Association of around 17,000 TCR beta sequences with HLA alleles was found at 0.05 false discovery rate in a later analysis. A later analysis linked a missense variant in DCLRE1C to the trimming of TCR beta V and J genes.

Use of 60 Vbeta and 13 Jbeta primers characterized the PCR. The method was immunoSEQ multiplex PCR; TCRdb's version includes in-frame clones alone and lacks a portion of them. The sample records 150,000 to 200,000 clones, about 65% being singletons. There are 16 residues in the CDR3. Germline V gives CDR1 SGHAT, CDR2 FQNNGV. Trimming left V 6 bases short and J 0 bases short, with 14 bases between. The source material was PBMCs. The TCR sequence derives from a girl between 5 and 17 years old in good health and CMV-seronegative. The chain joins TRBV11-2 to TRBJ1-4; no reliable D call. The CDR3: CASRLLPTATNEKLFF. The CDR3 bases are TGTGCCAGCAGGCTTCTCCCCACGGCAACTAATGAAAAACTGTTTTTT.